Following are 15 T cell receptor beta chains from one sample sequenced in a study of cytotoxic CD8 clonotypes in ibrutinib-treated CLL. Generated by immunoSEQ multiplex PCR, the TCRdb table keeps only in-frame clones and is missing some. The sample lists some 30,000 clones, 75% to 80% occurring once. The sequenced sample was PBMCs, obtained after 36 months of ibrutinib treatment. Every receptor here comes from a human donor with chronic lymphocytic leukemia.

This clone was counted many times. The chain links TRBV27 to TRBJ2-3; 9 bases align to TRBD2. J gave up 4 bases and V 3 bases, and 8 bases lay outside the gene matches. The CDR3 is made up of 16 amino acids. CDR1 is MNHEY, CDR2 SMNVEV, per germline (reference sequence). The CDR3 region has the DNA TGTGCCAGCAGTTTCCTAGCGGGATCTGTCGCAGATACGCAGTATTTT. Protein sequence: CASSFLAGSVADTQYF.

The genes are TRBV6-6 and TRBJ2-1, with D perhaps matching TRBD1 (6 bases). CDR3 size: 13 residues. Germline V gene data show CDR1 as MNHNY and CDR2 as SVGAGI (reference sequence). The V end lost 2 bases, the J end lost 7 bases, and 9 bases lay between the germline ends. CDR3 DNA sequence: TGTGCCAGCAGTTACGCAGGGGTGAATGAGCAGTTCTTC. Residues: CASSYAGVNEQFF.

This chain uses TRBV5-4 with TRBJ1-1; 7 bases are shared with TRBD1. V lost 0 bases to trimming and J lost 3 bases; unmatched junction nucleotides: 5. The CDR3 covers 15 residues. Per germline, CDR1 SGHNT and CDR2 YYREEE (reference sequence). The CDR3 bases are TGTGCCAGCAGCTTGGATGGCAGGGGGGACACTGAAGCTTTCTTT. Residues: CASSLDGRGDTEAFF.

This clone was seen more than once but under ten times. The CDR3 nucleotides read TGCGCCAGCAGCCACCGCCAGGCCTACTCCTACGAGCAGTACTTC. Translating gives CASSHRQAYSYEQYF. The genes are TRBV4-1 and TRBJ2-7; D remains unclear. The CDR3 extends over 15 amino acids. CDR1 and CDR2 (germline): MGHRA, YSYEKL. The V gene lost 3 bases and the J gene lost 0 bases, with 12 bases spanning the gap.

This chain joins TRBV27 and TRBJ2-2; D call uncertain. CDR1 and CDR2 from the germline V gene are MNHEY and SMNVEV (reference sequence). V shed 8 bases and J shed 5 bases, with 9 bases lying between them. The CDR3 is 12 amino acids. CDR3 sequence reads: CASGFITGELFF. CDR3 nucleotides: TGTGCCAGCGGCTTTATTACCGGGGAGCTGTTTTTT.

The V gene is TRBV20-1, the J gene TRBJ2-7; D gene ambiguous. The CDR3 covers 11 residues. The V end lost 6 bases, the J end lost 5 bases, and 11 bases lay between the germline ends. CDR1 and CDR2 (germline): DFQATT, SNEGSKA (reference sequence). CDR3 sequence (DNA): TGCAGTGCCCCCCTGGTAGACGAGCAGTACTTC. Translated: CSAPLVDEQYF.

The chain joins TRBV5-1 to TRBJ1-2; 7 bases line up with TRBD1. CDR3 length: 17 amino acids. Germline V lookup: CDR1 SGHRS, CDR2 YFSETQ. V trimming: 5 bases; J trimming: 1 base; junction bases outside the gene matches: 14. The CDR3 region is CASRRGIGTAVNYGYTF. The CDR3 region has the DNA TGCGCCAGCAGGAGGGGGATAGGGACAGCCGTTAACTATGGCTACACCTTC.

The chain carries TRBV9 and TRBJ1-5, with 10 bases fitting TRBD1. V dropped 2 bases and J dropped 4; count of bases not matched to a gene: 3. The CDR3 loop spans 15 amino acids. CDR1 is SGDLS, CDR2 YYNGEE, per germline. The CDR3 nucleotides read TGTGCCAGCAGCGTCGGGACAGGGGCAAATCAGCCCCAGCATTTT. It codes for CASSVGTGANQPQHF.

The rearrangement links TRBV11-2 to TRBJ2-3, with D possibly TRBD2 on 5 matching bases. The CDR3 has 14 residues. Germline CDR1 and CDR2: SGHAT and FQNNGV. Trimming pared 5 bases from V and 9 bases from J, leaving 18 bases between. The chain's CDR3 is CASSPRGLSDTQYF. In DNA form, the CDR3 reads TGTGCCAGCAGCCCCCGAGGACTTTCCGACACGCAGTATTTT.

This clone was seen a single time. The V call is TRBV7-3, the J call TRBJ1-6; D call uncertain. CDR1 is SGHTA and CDR2 is FQGTGA in the germline V gene. This CDR3 comprises 13 residues. V dropped 2 bases and J dropped 6 bases, with 5 bases sitting between them. In DNA form, the CDR3 reads TGTGCCAGCAGCTTATGGGGTAATTCACCCCTCCACTTT. It encodes CASSLWGNSPLHF.

The chain combines TRBV19 with TRBJ2-2; maybe TRBD1 (5 bases). Germline-derived CDR1 and CDR2 are LNHDA and SQIVND (reference sequence). V was shortened by 1 base and J by 6 bases, with 6 bases between the two germline ends. The length of the CDR3 is 13 residues. This chain's CDR3 is CASSIGGSGELFF. CDR3 DNA: TGTGCCAGTAGTATAGGGGGCTCCGGGGAGCTGTTTTTT. The complete variable domain, with remaining parts taken from reference TRBV19 and TRBJ2-2, reads DGGITQSPKYLFRKEGQNVTLSCEQNLNHDAMYWYRQDPGQGLRLIYYSQIVNDFQKGDIAEGYSVSREKKESFPLTVTSAQKNPTAFYLCASSIGGSGELFFGEGSRLTVL.

The CDR3 loop reads CASSYLRQAVAFF. The CDR3 bases are TGTGCCAGCAGTTACTTACGACAGGCGGTGGCTTTCTTT. The chain uses TRBV6-5 and TRBJ1-1; D perhaps matches TRBD1 (6 bases). This CDR3 has 13 residues. V was trimmed by 1 base and J by 11 bases, leaving 14 bases between them. Germline V lookup: CDR1 MNHEY, CDR2 SVGAGI.

This clone showed up just once. The junction departs from the called germline gene at one end, perhaps through a read error. The V gene is TRBV6-1, the J gene TRBJ1-2; 11 bases align to TRBD1. The CDR3 is 16 amino acids. CDR1 is MNHNS and CDR2 is SASEGT in the germline V gene. The CDR3 is CAISDRTGGADYGYTF. Written as DNA, the CDR3 is TGTGCCATCAGTGACAGGACAGGGGGCGCAGACTATGGCTACACCTTC.

This clone was counted a single time. The chain uses TRBV4-3 and TRBJ1-1; D uncertain. Trimming left V 0 bases short and J 7 bases short, with 12 bases between. This CDR3 has 14 residues. Looked up from germline, CDR1 is LGHNA and CDR2 is YSLEER. Here the CDR3 DNA reads TGCGCCAGCAGCCAAGACACGAGGGCCGGTGAAGCTTTCTTT. It specifies CASSQDTRAGEAFF.

This clone has just one count. The sample carries other DNA sequences with the same CDR3. The rearrangement uses TRBV4-1 and TRBJ1-1; D gene unclear. This CDR3 region has 16 residues. From germline, CDR1 is MGHRA and CDR2 YSYEKL. Trimming cost V 0 bases and J 5 bases, with 16 bases left between them. This CDR3 reads CASSQDLRGGFTEAFF. DNA of the CDR3: TGCGCCAGCAGCCAAGACCTTCGGGGAGGTTTTACTGAAGCTTTCTTT.